One sample yielded the 27 T cell receptor beta chains listed below, sequenced in a study of T cells in Graves' hyperthyroidism and ophthalmopathy. Amplified TCR beta CDR3 regions came from RNA transcripts. In the first-round RT-PCR of the TCR CDR3, the HTBI primer set was used. TCRdb fed the multiplex PCR reads into MiXCR, producing one record per CDR3 protein. The sample lists 620,000 or so distinct CDR3 sequences, about 14% occurring once. The sequencing input was blood. The receptors shown here come from a woman aged 45-65 years with Graves' ophthalmopathy.

This clonotype is a singleton in its sample. This may stem from a read error, because a much larger clone lies one nucleotide away. The chain has TRBV15 and TRBJ1-1, with 8 bases lining up with TRBD1. The CDR3 has 15 amino acids. Germline CDR1 is LNHNV and CDR2 is YYDKDF (reference sequence). J lost 7 bases, V lost 1 base, and 8 bases had no gene match. CDR3 sequence: CATSRGRQGFGEAFF. CDR3 bases: TGTGCCACCAGCAGAGGAAGACAGGGGTTTGGTGAAGCTTTCTTT.

With respect to this clonotype: A much larger clone differs from this one at a single base, so this may be a read error. V is TRBV30 and J is TRBJ2-3; 14 bases are shared with TRBD2. V dropped 7 bases and J dropped 1; count of bases not matched to a gene: 19. The CDR3 covers 20 residues. Looked up from germline, CDR1 is GTSNPN and CDR2 is SVGIG (reference sequence). DNA for the CDR3: TGTGCCTCAACCGTCGGGGGACTAGCGGGAGTAGGGTCCCGCACAGATACGCAGTATTTT. It is translated as CASTVGGLAGVGSRTDTQYF.

This clonotype was seen ten or more times. This chain connects TRBV19 to TRBJ2-1, with 10 bases that match TRBD2. V shed 0 bases and J 0 bases; nucleotides not matched to a gene: 2. The germline V gene has CDR1 LNHDA and CDR2 SQIVND (reference sequence). This CDR3 has 17 residues. CDR3 DNA: TGTGCCAGTAGTATAGACTTAGCGGGAGGCTCCTACAATGAGCAGTTCTTC. Translation gives CASSIDLAGGSYNEQFF.

This clonotype was recorded many times. V gene TRBV3-1 combines with J gene TRBJ1-5; the D is unclear. The CDR3 consists of 13 residues. V dropped 1 base and J dropped 2 bases, with 3 bases sitting between them. Germline V gives CDR1 LGHDT, CDR2 YNNKEL (reference sequence). CDR3 sequence reads: CASSQAGNQPQHF. The CDR3 coding sequence is TGTGCCAGCAGCCAAGCCGGCAATCAGCCCCAGCATTTT.

This clonotype was seen repeatedly, ten times or more. V usage is TRBV5-1 and J usage is TRBJ2-1, with D possibly called TRBD1 or TRBD2 (7 bases each). Deletions cut 5 bases from V and 0 bases from J, with 12 bases between. This CDR3 is built from 15 residues. In germline, CDR1 is SGHRS, CDR2 YFSETQ. CDR3 nucleotide sequence: TGCGCCAGCAGGACAGGGACTAACTCCTACAATGAGCAGTTCTTC. Residues: CASRTGTNSYNEQFF.

In this sample, this clonotype turned up many times. V gene TRBV2 combines with J gene TRBJ2-7; D ambiguous. Germline assignment: CDR1 SNHLY and CDR2 FYNNEI. Trimming left V 1 base short and J 3 bases short, with 7 bases between. This CDR3 region has 13 residues. The CDR3 is CASSEGFYYEQYF. CDR3 coding DNA: TGTGCCAGCAGTGAAGGATTCTACTACGAGCAGTACTTC.

This clonotype was picked up many times. The DNA of the CDR3 is TGCAGTGCTAAGCGGCAGGGGGCCTACAATGAGCAGTTCTTC. Its translation is CSAKRQGAYNEQFF. The V call is TRBV20-1, the J call TRBJ2-1, with 7 positions matching TRBD1. The CDR3 is 14 amino acids. Trimming removed 4 bases from V and 2 bases from J; junction bases left unmatched: 5. The germline V gene has CDR1 DFQATT and CDR2 SNEGSKA (reference sequence).

This clonotype was found a few times. J is TRBJ2-7 and V is TRBV28, with 9 positions matching TRBD1. Germline CDR1 MDHEN, CDR2 SYDVKM. This CDR3 contains 15 residues. J gave up 3 bases and V 9 bases, and 12 bases lay outside the gene matches. The chain's CDR3 is CARNIAGTGYYEQYF. The CDR3 DNA reads as TGTGCCAGAAATATCGCCGGGACAGGGTACTACGAGCAGTACTTC.

There are many counts of this clonotype. The chain joins TRBV2 to TRBJ2-1; TRBD2 agrees at 14 bases. The V gene end was trimmed by 5 bases and the J gene end by 6 bases; junction bases not matched to a gene: 6. The CDR3 totals 16 residues. Germline values: CDR1 SNHLY, CDR2 FYNNEI. CDR3 nucleotides: TGTGCCAGCAGTTTTACCGGACTAGCGGGAGGCAATGAGCAGTTCTTC. Translated: CASSFTGLAGGNEQFF. The full variable domain, rest sourced from reference TRBV2 and TRBJ2-1, is EPEVTQTPSHQVTQMGQEVILRCVPISNHLYFYWYRQILGQKVEFLVSFYNNEISEKSEIFDDQFSVERPDGSNFTLKIRSTKLEDSAMYFCASSFTGLAGGNEQFFGPGTRLTVL.

This clonotype has ten or more counts. The chain joins TRBV7-2 to TRBJ2-7, with a weak D call TRBD1 (6 bases). CDR1 and CDR2 from the germline V gene are SGHTA and FQGNSA. V lost 4 bases and J lost 5, with 12 bases in between. This CDR3 region has 13 residues. The CDR3 here is CASSSQQGNEQYF. Here the CDR3 DNA reads TGTGCCAGCAGCTCCCAACAGGGCAACGAGCAGTACTTC.

This clonotype showed up many times. The CDR3 coding sequence is TGTGCCACCAGTGATCCTAGTAGAGGACGGGAGACCCAGTACTTC. Protein product: CATSDPSRGRETQYF. V gene TRBV24-1 combines with J gene TRBJ2-5; D is uncertain. CDR3 length: 15 residues. Germline CDR1 is KGHDR and CDR2 is SFDVKD. The V gene lost 3 bases and the J gene lost 5 bases, with 15 bases spanning the gap.

This clonotype was detected a few times. The chain has TRBV6-1 and TRBJ2-2; D possibly uses TRBD1 or TRBD2 (6 bases each). Trimming shortened V by 6 bases and J by 4 bases, and 27 bases separated the two germline ends. The CDR3 has 19 residues. The germline CDR1 and CDR2 sequences are MNHNS and SASEGT. The CDR3 reads CASRGPGHLGGSLTGELFF. The CDR3 DNA reads TGTGCCAGCAGAGGTCCGGGACATCTAGGGGGGTCACTCACCGGGGAGCTGTTTTTT.

This clonotype appeared many times. The chain links TRBV27 to TRBJ2-1; TRBD1 agrees at 7 bases. The CDR3 length is 16 residues. CDR1 is MNHEY and CDR2 is SMNVEV in the germline V gene (reference sequence). Unmatched junction bases numbered 17, after V lost 4 bases and J lost 11 bases. The CDR3 bases are TGTGCCAGCAGTTCGCCCTTACAGGGGATTACCTCAAAGCAGTTCTTC. This gives the protein CASSSPLQGITSKQFF.

A few counts support this clonotype. This rearrangement joins TRBV10-3 to TRBJ1-1, with TRBD1 as a possible D gene (6 bases). The CDR3 spans 13 residues. Germline V gene data show CDR1 as ENHRY and CDR2 as SYGVKD. Trimming stripped 5 bases from V and 4 bases from J, with 11 bases between. CDR3 sequence reads: CAISLGGGTEAFF. CDR3 DNA sequence: TGTGCCATCAGTCTCGGGGGCGGCACTGAAGCTTTCTTT.

This clonotype was detected a few times. The J gene is TRBJ1-4, the V gene TRBV7-9; TRBD1 matches at 9 bases. Trimming at V came to 4 bases and at J to 7 bases, leaving 13 bases not matched to a gene. The length of the CDR3 is 17 residues. Germline V gene sequence: CDR1 SEHNR, CDR2 FQNEAQ (reference sequence). The CDR3 nucleotides read TGTGCCAGCAGCTCCGGGACAGGGCTTTGGGCTGGTGAAAAACTGTTTTTT. As protein: CASSSGTGLWAGEKLFF.

There are many counts of this clonotype. J is TRBJ1-5 and V is TRBV28; no definite D call. Trimming shortened V by 4 bases and J by 9 bases, and 16 bases separated the two germline ends. The CDR3 totals 14 residues. Germline assignment: CDR1 MDHEN and CDR2 SYDVKM. CDR3 residues: CASSSDGMRGPQHF. DNA for the CDR3: TGTGCCAGCAGTTCAGACGGGATGAGAGGGCCCCAGCATTTT.

This clonotype was counted only a few times. V is TRBV5-6 and J is TRBJ1-5; possibly TRBD1 for D (6 bases). The CDR3 consists of 17 residues. The germline V gene encodes CDR1 SGHDT and CDR2 YYEEEE. Trimming pared 3 bases from V and 0 bases from J, leaving 16 bases between. DNA for the CDR3: TGTGCCAGCAGCTCAGGGGATGAAATAAATAGCAATCAGCCCCAGCATTTT. Translating gives CASSSGDEINSNQPQHF.

In its sample, this clonotype was seen many times. The rearrangement joins TRBV20-1 to TRBJ1-4; maybe TRBD1 (5 bases). The V end lost 4 bases, the J end lost 10 bases, and 13 bases lay between the germline ends. In germline, CDR1 is DFQATT, CDR2 SNEGSKA (reference sequence). This CDR3 is built from 12 residues. DNA of the CDR3: TGCAGTGCTACGAAGCAGGGTGGAAAACTGTTTTTT. Its protein is CSATKQGGKLFF.

This clonotype has a count of ten or more. The genes are TRBV7-2 and TRBJ1-2; D might be TRBD1 (6 bases). Germline V gene sequence: CDR1 SGHTA, CDR2 FQGNSA. The CDR3 covers 13 residues. The V end lost 4 bases, the J end lost 4 bases, and 10 bases lay between the germline ends. The CDR3 DNA reads TGTGCCAGCAGCTCACAGGGACCCTATGGCTACACCTTC. This codes for CASSSQGPYGYTF.

About this clonotype: A much larger clonotype is one base distant, so this may be a read error. This rearrangement joins TRBV28 to TRBJ2-2; no clear D gene. The CDR3 sequence is 15 residues long. The V end was cut by 6 bases, the J end by 4 bases, with 15 bases between. Germline CDR1 reads MDHEN; CDR2 reads SYDVKM. For the CDR3, the DNA is TGTGCCAGCAGGAATATTAGTCGACGCACCGGGGAGCTGTTTTTT. Its protein product is CASRNISRRTGELFF.

This clonotype was observed a few times. The chain has TRBV6-2 or TRBV6-3 and TRBJ2-3; TRBD2 matches at 7 bases. The V gene end was trimmed by 6 bases and the J gene end by 1 base; junction bases not matched to a gene: 4. The CDR3 extends over 14 amino acids. Germline V gene sequence: CDR1 MNHEY, CDR2 SVGEGT. CDR3 in DNA: TGTGCCAGCAGGAGGAGCGGGGGCACAGATACGCAGTATTTT. Protein: CASRRSGGTDTQYF.

This clonotype has a count of ten or more. This chain links TRBV20-1 with TRBJ2-5; D is unclear. With 0 bases removed from V and 5 bases from J, the gap between germline ends came to 13 bases. The CDR3 spans 14 residues. Germline V gene data show CDR1 as DFQATT and CDR2 as SNEGSKA (reference sequence). DNA of the CDR3: TGCAGTGCTAGAGATCTACGCTACCTGGAGACCCAGTACTTC. Protein: CSARDLRYLETQYF.

V and J are TRBV20-1 and TRBJ2-1; 8 bases fit TRBD2. CDR3 length equals 14 residues. V was pared by 1 base and J by 4 bases, with 3 bases of the junction left unmatched. Germline loops: CDR1 DFQATT, CDR2 SNEGSKA (reference sequence). DNA of the CDR3: TGCAGTGCTAGAGGTAGCGGGGATTACAATGAGCAGTTCTTC. This codes for CSARGSGDYNEQFF.

The table lists this clonotype with a few counts. CDR3: CASSLIGTGGSPLHF. DNA for the CDR3: TGTGCCAGCAGCCTTATAGGGACAGGGGGTTCACCCCTCCACTTT. The chain employs TRBV6-1 and TRBJ1-6; 11 bases match TRBD1. J was trimmed by 9 bases and V by 6 bases; bases with no gene match: 7. The CDR3 sequence is 15 residues long. Germline V gives CDR1 MNHNS, CDR2 SASEGT.

Concerning this clonotype: The germline gene is not matched at one end of the junction; a read error may be the cause. The V call is TRBV20-1, the J call TRBJ2-1, with 12 bases identical to TRBD2. Germline V CDR1 and CDR2: DFQATT, SNEGSKA (reference sequence). This CDR3 comprises 13 residues. CDR3: CRASGRGYDEQFF. CDR3 DNA: TGCAGAGCTAGCGGGAGGGGATACGATGAGCAGTTCTTC.

This clonotype was observed many times. The chain uses TRBV29-1 and TRBJ2-3, with 13 bases lining up with TRBD2. The CDR3 covers 16 residues. With 3 bases clipped from V and 3 bases from J, the junction kept 6 bases outside the gene matches. Germline V CDR1 and CDR2: SQVTM, ANQGSEA. The CDR3 DNA sequence: TGCAGCGTTGAGGGACTAGCGGGAAGGGGGACAGATACGCAGTATTTT. As protein: CSVEGLAGRGTDTQYF.

Concerning this clonotype: Compared with germline, one end of the junction differs, possibly owing to a read error. V and J are TRBV27 and TRBJ1-1, with D perhaps TRBD1 (5 bases). CDR1 MNHEY and CDR2 SMNVEV come from the germline V gene (reference sequence). The CDR3 is 14 amino acids. The CDR3 is CASSLRGQFTEDFF. The CDR3 DNA follows: TGTGCCAGCAGTTTACGGGGCCAATTCACTGAAGATTTCTTT.